What follows are 24 T cell receptor beta chains derived from one specimen sequenced in a study of blood T cell repertoires in COVID-19. The method was immunoSEQ multiplex PCR; TCRdb's version includes in-frame clones alone and lacks a portion of them. The sample yields roughly 410,000 clones, over 75% seen once. The sequenced sample was peripheral blood. The source is a woman aged 55 to 70 with COVID-19, enrolled during active disease.

This chain connects TRBV5-8 to TRBJ2-7, with D tentatively TRBD2 (5 bases). The CDR3 is made up of 14 amino acids. Germline V lookup: CDR1 SGHTS, CDR2 YDEGEE. V was clipped by 4 bases and J by 2 bases, with 13 bases between them. The CDR3 region has the DNA TGTGCCAGCAGCCCCCCCCCGGGAACCTACGAGCAGTACTTC. It specifies CASSPPPGTYEQYF.

The CDR3 spells CASSEWRTGRVGYTF. CDR3 bases: TGTGCCAGCAGTGAATGGAGGACAGGGAGGGTCGGCTACACCTTC. V usage is TRBV6-1 and J usage is TRBJ1-2, with 8 bases identical to TRBD1. Germline assignment: CDR1 MNHNS and CDR2 SASEGT. The CDR3 runs 15 residues. Losses at the gene ends were 2 bases for V and 8 bases for J; bases not matched to a gene: 10.

The chain carries TRBV5-1 and TRBJ2-1, with 11 bases that match TRBD2. This CDR3 comprises 15 residues. The J segment lost 4 bases and the V segment lost 4 bases, leaving 4 bases of the junction unmatched. Germline V CDR1 and CDR2: SGHRS, YFSETQ. In DNA form, the CDR3 reads TGCGCCAGCAGCGCTAGCGGGGGGATATACAATGAGCAGTTCTTC. This codes for CASSASGGIYNEQFF.

The chain joins TRBV7-8 to TRBJ1-2; 8 nucleotides agree with TRBD1. Germline V gene data show CDR1 as SGHVS and CDR2 as FQNEAQ. Trimming at V came to 1 base and at J to 4 bases, leaving 11 bases not matched to a gene. The CDR3 is 17 residues long. For the CDR3, the DNA is TGTGCCAGCAGCTTAGGCCCCGACAGGGGAAATCGCTATGGCTACACCTTC. Its translation is CASSLGPDRGNRYGYTF.

The table lists this clone with a count of one. J is TRBJ1-1 and V is TRBV10-3; possibly TRBD1 for D (6 bases). Trimming shortened V by 11 bases and J by 4 bases, and 17 bases separated the two germline ends. Per the germline V gene, CDR1 is ENHRY and CDR2 is SYGVKD. The CDR3 runs 13 residues. For the CDR3, the DNA is TGTGCCTCCTCACAGGGAGGGTTCACTGAAGCTTTCTTT. Protein product: CASSQGGFTEAFF.

The chain uses TRBV6-5 and TRBJ1-1; 7 bases agree with TRBD1. With V trimmed by 5 bases and J by 1 base, 7 bases remained unmatched. This CDR3 is built from 15 residues. Germline CDR1 and CDR2: MNHEY and SVGAGI. The CDR3 region is CASSTGALGNTEAFF. CDR3 nucleotide sequence: TGTGCCAGCAGTACAGGGGCATTAGGGAACACTGAAGCTTTCTTT.

The chain joins TRBV5-4 to TRBJ2-7; 12 bases agree with TRBD2. The CDR3 runs 17 residues. Germline V gene data show CDR1 as SGHNT and CDR2 as YYREEE (reference sequence). Unmatched junction bases numbered 8, after V lost 0 bases and J lost 4 bases. The CDR3 nucleotides are TGTGCCAGCAGCTTGGCGTTAACTAGCGGGGGGTCTTACGAGCAGTACTTC. Its translation: CASSLALTSGGSYEQYF.

There are a few counts of this clone. This chain connects TRBV5-1 to TRBJ1-3, with 9 bases lining up with TRBD1. The CDR3 totals 16 residues. Germline CDR1 and CDR2: SGHRS and YFSETQ. V was clipped by 4 bases and J by 3 bases; unmatched bases: 8. CDR3 DNA sequence: TGCGCCAGCAGCCAACAGGGGGCGAAGAGTGGAAACACCATATATTTT. It encodes CASSQQGAKSGNTIYF.

The rearrangement links TRBV29-1 to TRBJ1-2; D is perhaps TRBD1 (5 bases). This CDR3 contains 11 residues. Germline V lookup: CDR1 SQVTM, CDR2 ANQGSEA. Deletions cut 6 bases from V and 8 bases from J, with 13 bases between. The CDR3 spells CSVSGSYGYTF. Here the CDR3 DNA reads TGCAGCGTCTCAGGGTCTTACGGCTACACCTTC.

CDR3 sequence: CASRTSGGTDTQYF. DNA of the CDR3: TGTGCCAGCAGGACTAGCGGGGGCACAGATACGCAGTATTTT. The chain is built from TRBV2 and TRBJ2-3, with TRBD2 matching over 11 bases. The V gene's germline CDR1 is SNHLY and CDR2 FYNNEI. The CDR3 extends over 14 amino acids. V lost 6 bases to trimming and J lost 1 base; unmatched junction nucleotides: 0.

The V gene is TRBV5-1, the J gene TRBJ2-2, with 7 nucleotides matching TRBD2. The J segment lost 0 bases and the V segment lost 5 bases, leaving 7 bases of the junction unmatched. Germline V gives CDR1 SGHRS, CDR2 YFSETQ. CDR3 length equals 16 residues. CDR3 nucleotides: TGCGCCAGCAGTCCCAGCGGGGCCGCGAACACCGGGGAGCTGTTTTTT. Protein product: CASSPSGAANTGELFF.

The chain carries TRBV12-3 or TRBV12-4 and TRBJ2-5; D gene unclear. V was pared by 5 bases and J by 5 bases, with 12 bases between. The CDR3 runs 13 residues. The CDR3 DNA is TGTGCCAGCAGTCCGGGTTTTACGGAGACCCAGTACTTC. Translation gives CASSPGFTETQYF.

The genes are TRBV10-3 and TRBJ2-7; 7 nucleotides agree with TRBD1. CDR3 length: 15 residues. Per germline, CDR1 ENHRY and CDR2 SYGVKD. V lost 4 bases and J lost 2; bases outside the gene matches: 8. The DNA of the CDR3 is TGTGCCATCAGTGGAGGGACAGCCGACGCCTACGAGCAGTACTTC. It translates to CAISGGTADAYEQYF.

This clone has just a few counts. This chain joins TRBV6-1 and TRBJ1-2; D is perhaps TRBD1 (5 bases). Germline CDR1 reads MNHNS; CDR2 reads SASEGT. This CDR3 is built from 13 residues. Trimming left V 1 base short and J 8 bases short, with 11 bases between. The CDR3 DNA reads TGTGCCAGCAGTGAAGGGGGGAGGAGCGGCTACACCTTC. It specifies CASSEGGRSGYTF.

This CDR3 reads CAISGDRRYEQYF. The CDR3 coding sequence is TGTGCCATCAGCGGGGACAGGAGATATGAGCAGTACTTC. V gene TRBV10-3 combines with J gene TRBJ2-7, with 8 positions matching TRBD1. Germline CDR1 reads ENHRY; CDR2 reads SYGVKD. J gave up 7 bases and V 6 bases, and 8 bases lay outside the gene matches. The CDR3 length is 13 residues.

This clone came up once. V gene TRBV4-2 combines with J gene TRBJ2-1; no clear D gene. Germline V gives CDR1 LGHNA, CDR2 YNFKEQ. Trimming removed 2 bases from V and 1 base from J, with 15 bases in between. The CDR3 has 17 residues. Here the CDR3 DNA reads TGTGCCAGCAGCCAATCCCCCAAACAGCTTTCCTACAATGAGCAGTTCTTC. This gives the protein CASSQSPKQLSYNEQFF.

The genes are TRBV2 and TRBJ1-1; 7 nucleotides align to TRBD1. With 8 bases clipped from V and 1 base from J, the junction kept 4 bases outside the gene matches. This CDR3 has 13 amino acids. CDR1 is SNHLY and CDR2 is FYNNEI in the germline V gene. The CDR3 DNA follows: TGTGCCAGCGCTCGGACAGGGAACACTGAAGCTTTCTTT. Its translation: CASARTGNTEAFF.

The chain combines TRBV3-1 (or the pseudogene TRBV3-2) with TRBJ1-5; D is possibly TRBD1 (6 bases). V was pared by 2 bases and J by 6 bases, with 11 bases between. Germline CDR1 LGHDT, CDR2 YNNKEL (reference sequence). The CDR3 sequence is 14 residues long. The CDR3 loop reads CASSQNTGSQPQHF. CDR3 nucleotide sequence: TGTGCCAGCAGCCAAAACACAGGGTCTCAGCCCCAGCATTTT.

In this sample, this clone turned up once. The chain is built from TRBV19 and TRBJ1-6; tentatively, D is TRBD1 (5 bases). The CDR3 spans 15 residues. Trimming took off 7 bases at V and 8 bases at J, with 18 bases between the two ends. Germline V lookup: CDR1 LNHDA, CDR2 SQIVND (reference sequence). CDR3 sequence reads: CASKLAGKRDSPLHF. The CDR3 DNA sequence: TGTGCCAGTAAATTGGCAGGGAAAAGGGATTCACCCCTCCACTTT.

The chain joins TRBV7-8 to TRBJ1-1; D not certain. The CDR3 is 13 amino acids. Looked up from germline, CDR1 is SGHVS and CDR2 is FQNEAQ. Trimming stripped 8 bases from V and 0 bases from J, with 10 bases between. The CDR3 sequence: CASLSRLNTEAFF. The CDR3 coding sequence is TGTGCCAGCCTGAGTCGGTTGAACACTGAAGCTTTCTTT. Using reference TRBV7-8 and TRBJ1-1 for the parts outside the CDR3, the full variable domain is GAGVSQSPRYKVAKRGQDVALRCDPISGHVSLFWYQQALGQGPEFLTYFQNEAQLDKSGLPSDRFFAERPEGSVSTLKIQRTQQEDSAVYLCASLSRLNTEAFFGQGTRLTVV.

The chain has TRBV18 and TRBJ2-5; 7 bases match TRBD2. Germline-derived CDR1 and CDR2 are KGHSH and LQKENI. This CDR3 comprises 15 residues. The J segment lost 0 bases and the V segment lost 6 bases, leaving 7 bases of the junction unmatched. In DNA, the CDR3 is TGTGCCAGCTCCCTTGTGGGAGGGTACCAAGAGACCCAGTACTTC. This encodes CASSLVGGYQETQYF.

V usage is TRBV29-1 and J usage is TRBJ1-5; D is unclear. CDR1 and CDR2 from the germline V gene are SQVTM and ANQGSEA. CDR3 length equals 14 residues. Trimming removed 0 bases at V and 4 bases at J, with 10 bases between. The CDR3: CSVEDGRVNQPQHF. CDR3 DNA sequence: TGCAGCGTTGAAGATGGGCGAGTTAATCAGCCCCAGCATTTT.

The rearrangement links TRBV3-1 (or the pseudogene TRBV3-2) to TRBJ2-1, with D possibly being TRBD1 (6 bases). CDR3 size: 11 residues. The V and J ends lost 5 bases and 10 bases respectively, with 9 bases between them. The germline CDR1 and CDR2 sequences are LGHDT and YNNKEL (reference sequence). CDR3 loop: CASSLQGEQFF. In DNA form, the CDR3 reads TGTGCCAGCAGCTTACAGGGAGAGCAGTTCTTC.

The rearrangement links TRBV7-2 to TRBJ2-1; tentatively, D is TRBD1 (6 bases). CDR1 is SGHTA, CDR2 FQGNSA, per germline. The CDR3 contains 15 residues. Trimming removed 8 bases from V and 0 bases from J, with 14 bases in between. CDR3 residues: CASDNRGSSYNEQFF. The CDR3 DNA follows: TGTGCCAGCGATAATAGGGGGAGCTCCTACAATGAGCAGTTCTTC.